This T cell receptor (beta chain) was observed in a study of T cells in Graves' hyperthyroidism and ophthalmopathy. Germline assignment: CDR1 LNHDA and CDR2 SQIVND (reference sequence). The CDR3 extends over 17 amino acids. Findings and limits, study-wide: Blood also held most thyroid clonotypes expanded beyond 0.001. Ophthalmopathy could be told apart from stable hyperthyroidism with a 13 V-J model.

Exclusion of a patient resulted from uncontrolled infection, other autoimmune disease, pregnancy or lactation. Used for diagnoses were clinical symptoms, serum thyroxine and TRAb, thyroid ultrasound and orbital computed tomography. TCR beta CDR3 sequences were amplified from RNA transcripts. First-round RT-PCR targeting the TCR CDR3 was performed with the HTBI primer set. TCRdb independently ran MiXCR on the multiplex PCR reads; one entry per CDR3 protein. The profile covers 330,000 or so distinct CDR3 sequences, with 18% appearing a single time and 15% taken by the ten largest. This clonotype was recorded at least ten times. The antigen is not known. One end of the junction varies from germline; a read error may be responsible.

The sequencing input was blood. The V call is TRBV19, the J call TRBJ1-5; 9 nucleotides match TRBD1. This clonotype originated in a woman aged 35 to 49 with Graves' ophthalmopathy. In nucleotides, the CDR3 is TGTGCCAGCCTCGACCAATGGGACAGGGCATACAATGAGCCCCAGCATTTT. Residues: CASLDQWDRAYNEPQHF.